Below, 17 T cell receptor beta chains from the same sample are listed, as sequenced in a study of cytomegalovirus exposure and HLA in healthy donors. The PCR used 60 Vbeta and 13 Jbeta primers. Sequenced by immunoSEQ multiplex PCR; TCRdb stores in-frame clones only, minus some. The table has about 120,000 clones, 60% to 80% seen once. Sequencing was done on a sample of PBMCs. The receptor source for this set is a man over 45 in good health and CMV-seropositive.

The CDR3 region is CASSTSGSPYNEQFF. CDR3 coding DNA: TGTGCCAGTAGTACGAGCGGGAGCCCATACAATGAGCAGTTCTTC. This sequence joins TRBV19 and TRBJ2-1, with 8 bases identical to TRBD2. Germline CDR1 LNHDA, CDR2 SQIVND (reference sequence). The CDR3 spans 15 residues. V lost 4 bases and J lost 4; bases outside the gene matches: 6.

V usage is TRBV2 and J usage is TRBJ1-3, with TRBD1 matching over 9 bases. The CDR3 length is 13 residues. Germline CDR1 SNHLY, CDR2 FYNNEI. The V gene end was trimmed by 7 bases and the J gene end by 8 bases; junction bases not matched to a gene: 6. CDR3 loop: CASIPDRGDTIYF. DNA for the CDR3: TGTGCCAGCATTCCCGACAGGGGGGACACCATATATTTT.

The chain couples TRBV7-9 to TRBJ1-6; TRBD1 is a possible D gene (5 bases). The CDR3 loop spans 13 amino acids. Germline CDR1 and CDR2: SEHNR and FQNEAQ (reference sequence). Trimming took off 5 bases at V and 10 bases at J, with 12 bases between the two ends. The CDR3 reads CASSPPGESPLHF. DNA for the CDR3: TGTGCCAGCAGCCCACCGGGGGAGTCACCCCTCCACTTT. The full variable domain, with the rest looked up from reference TRBV7-9 and TRBJ1-6, is DTGVSQNPRHKITKRGQNVTFRCDPISEHNRLYWYRQTLGQGPEFLTYFQNEAQLEKSRLLSDRFSAERPKGSFSTLEIQRTEQGDSAMYLCASSPPGESPLHFGNGTRLTVT.

The rearrangement joins TRBV11-2 to TRBJ2-1; 11 nucleotides match TRBD2. The CDR3 is 15 amino acids. CDR1 is SGHAT, CDR2 FQNNGV, per germline. Trimming took 5 bases from V and 14 from J; bases not matched to a gene: 14. CDR3 loop: CASSPRGIAGGPEFF. DNA for the CDR3: TGTGCCAGCAGCCCGAGGGGAATAGCGGGAGGGCCTGAGTTCTTC.

The chain carries TRBV21-1 and TRBJ1-1. TRBV21-1 is assigned pseudogene status. CDR3 length equals 11 residues. The CDR3 DNA reads TGTGCCAGCAGCCGCTACCCTGAAGCTTTCTTT. It yields the protein CASSRYPEAFF.

V and J are TRBV5-5 and TRBJ1-2; possibly TRBD1 for D (6 bases). Germline V lookup: CDR1 SGHKS, CDR2 YYEKEE (reference sequence). This CDR3 spans 11 amino acids. With 4 bases removed from V and 14 bases from J, the gap between germline ends came to 15 bases. The CDR3 bases are TGTGCCAGCAGCAAGGACAGATTCAGGACCTTC. Translated, it gives CASSKDRFRTF.

V gene TRBV5-1 combines with J gene TRBJ2-7, with TRBD2 identical over 9 bases. After removal of 1 base from V and 2 bases from J, the junction contained 7 bases not matched to a gene. This CDR3 has 16 amino acids. CDR1 is SGHRS and CDR2 is YFSETQ in the germline V gene. CDR3 in amino acids: CASSLQAGGQPYEQYF. CDR3 DNA sequence: TGCGCCAGCAGCTTGCAAGCGGGGGGCCAACCCTACGAGCAGTACTTC.

The chain joins TRBV5-1 to TRBJ2-7, with TRBD1 matching 8 bases. This CDR3 contains 17 residues. The germline V gene has CDR1 SGHRS and CDR2 YFSETQ. V gave up 3 bases and J gave up 0 bases; unmatched junction bases: 11. The CDR3 region is CASSSPPGDRSSYEQYF. DNA of the CDR3: TGCGCCAGCAGCTCCCCCCCCGGGGACAGGAGCTCCTACGAGCAGTACTTC.

V and J are TRBV14 and TRBJ2-1, with D tentatively TRBD2 (5 bases). Trimming shortened V by 0 bases and J by 9 bases, and 9 bases separated the two germline ends. The V gene's germline CDR1 is SGHDN and CDR2 FVKESK. The CDR3 is 13 residues long. As DNA, the CDR3 is TGTGCCAGCAGCCAAGATACGCGGGCTGAGCAGTTCTTC. As protein: CASSQDTRAEQFF.

The chain recombines TRBV15 with TRBJ2-1, with D maybe TRBD2 (6 bases). The germline gives CDR1 LNHNV, CDR2 YYDKDF (reference sequence). The CDR3 extends over 15 amino acids. Trimming left V 3 bases short and J 5 bases short, with 14 bases between. The CDR3 DNA reads TGTGCCACCAGCAGCCTCCGGGGGTATAACAATGAGCAGTTCTTC. Its translation: CATSSLRGYNNEQFF.

V gene TRBV11-1 combines with J gene TRBJ1-5, with TRBD1 as a possible D gene (5 bases). V lost 0 bases and J 5 bases, leaving 11 bases between the germline ends. CDR1 and CDR2 from the germline V gene are SGHAT and FQDESV (reference sequence). This CDR3 is built from 15 residues. This chain's CDR3 is CASSLAQGAHQPQHF. The CDR3 coding sequence is TGTGCCAGCAGCTTAGCGCAAGGGGCCCATCAGCCCCAGCATTTT. Together with reference TRBV11-1 and TRBJ1-5, the CDR3 gives the full variable domain: EAEVAQSPRYKITEKSQAVAFWCDPISGHATLYWYRQILGQGPELLVQFQDESVVDDSQLPKDRFSAERLKGVDSTLKIQPAELGDSAMYLCASSLAQGAHQPQHFGDGTRLSIL.

This clone was found once. Other nucleotide sequences from this sample produce the same CDR3. The chain combines TRBV2 with TRBJ2-7, with D tentatively TRBD1 (5 bases). Trimming stripped 6 bases from V and 2 bases from J, with 14 bases between. CDR3 size: 14 residues. Germline values: CDR1 SNHLY, CDR2 FYNNEI. Here the CDR3 reads CASRLPGQPYEQYF. CDR3 sequence (DNA): TGTGCCAGCAGGCTACCAGGACAACCCTACGAGCAGTACTTC. The entire variable domain, with the rest obtained from reference TRBV2 and TRBJ2-7, is as follows: EPEVTQTPSHQVTQMGQEVILRCVPISNHLYFYWYRQILGQKVEFLVSFYNNEISEKSEIFDDQFSVERPDGSNFTLKIRSTKLEDSAMYFCASRLPGQPYEQYFGPGTRLTVT.

This clone was counted a single time. The chain combines TRBV29-1 with TRBJ1-1; D might be TRBD1 (5 bases). Trimming took 7 bases from V and 1 from J, leaving 10 bases between them. The CDR3 covers 12 residues. Germline V lookup: CDR1 SQVTM, CDR2 ANQGSEA. The CDR3 nucleotides are TGCAGCGGATGGGGCGGGAACACTGAAGCTTTCTTT. Protein: CSGWGGNTEAFF.

The J gene is TRBJ2-5, the V gene TRBV10-3, with 11 bases identical to TRBD2. The V and J ends lost 0 bases and 0 bases, in that order; junction bases with no gene match: 6. This CDR3 is built from 18 residues. CDR1 and CDR2 (germline): ENHRY, SYGVKD. The DNA of the CDR3 is TGTGCCATCAGTGAGTCGGCCATAGCGGGGGGGAACCAAGAGACCCAGTACTTC. Amino acids: CAISESAIAGGNQETQYF.

The chain's CDR3 is CATSRSPSSPLHF. The CDR3 DNA reads TGTGCCACCAGCAGATCCCCTAGTTCACCCCTCCACTTT. The gene calls are TRBV15 and TRBJ1-6, with unresolved D. The CDR3 contains 13 residues. V was pared by 2 bases and J by 9 bases, with 8 bases between. Germline assignment: CDR1 LNHNV and CDR2 YYDKDF (reference sequence).

This clone turned up a few times. The chain couples TRBV19 to TRBJ2-3; TRBD2 matches at 8 bases. The trim removed 7 bases at V and 0 bases at J, leaving 9 bases unmatched. The CDR3 totals 16 residues. Per the germline V gene, CDR1 is LNHDA and CDR2 is SQIVND (reference sequence). CDR3 in DNA: TGTGCCAGTACCCTAAGAGGCGGGGGGAGCACAGATACGCAGTATTTT. Translation gives CASTLRGGGSTDTQYF.

The chain is built from TRBV7-2 and TRBJ1-6; TRBD1 might be the D (5 bases). The CDR3 has 17 residues. From germline, CDR1 is SGHTA and CDR2 FQGNSA. V gave up 5 bases and J gave up 3 bases, with 17 bases separating them. CDR3 DNA: TGTGCCAGCAGCCCAAGGACACCTGTGCGCTATAATTCACCCCTCCACTTT. Encoded protein: CASSPRTPVRYNSPLHF.